One sample yielded the 16 T cell receptor beta chains listed below, sequenced in a study of OX40 agonist ivuxolimab in advanced cancers. Here immunoSEQ multiplex PCR was the method, and the copy in TCRdb shows in-frame clones only, minus some. The table records tens of thousands of clones, roughly nine tenths of them present only once. This specimen consisted of CD4+ or CD8+ T cells sorted from blood, obtained in a trial of the OX40 agonist ivuxolimab. The origin of the receptors is an adult with an advanced solid tumor such as melanoma, head and neck, liver or kidney cancer.

The chain couples TRBV27 to TRBJ2-7; D is ambiguous. This CDR3 comprises 13 residues. Germline CDR1 and CDR2: MNHEY and SMNVEV (reference sequence). V lost 2 bases to trimming and J lost 5 bases, with 10 bases between them. CDR3 in amino acids: CASSLRFSHEQYF. As DNA, the CDR3 is TGTGCCAGCAGTTTAAGATTTTCCCACGAGCAGTACTTC.

The V gene is TRBV5-1, the J gene TRBJ2-1; TRBD2 aligns across 10 bases. After removal of 4 bases from V and 5 bases from J, the junction contained 6 bases not matched to a gene. There are 15 residues in the CDR3. In germline, CDR1 is SGHRS, CDR2 YFSETQ. CDR3 sequence reads: CASSHGLAVDNEQFF. Written as DNA, the CDR3 is TGCGCCAGCAGCCACGGACTAGCGGTTGACAATGAGCAGTTCTTC.

The genes are TRBV7-9 and TRBJ1-1, with D possibly TRBD1 on 5 matching bases. CDR1 and CDR2 (germline): SEHNR, FQNEAQ (reference sequence). CDR3 size: 13 residues. The V end lost 5 bases, the J end lost 4 bases, and 11 bases lay between the germline ends. CDR3 DNA: TGTGCCAGCAGCCCCCAGGGTTCCACTGAAGCTTTCTTT. It is translated as CASSPQGSTEAFF.

The V gene is TRBV7-8, the J gene TRBJ2-7; maybe TRBD2 (6 bases). V was shortened by 1 base and J by 2 bases, with 9 bases between the two germline ends. Looked up from germline, CDR1 is SGHVS and CDR2 is FQNEAQ. This CDR3 contains 14 residues. This chain's CDR3 is CASSLGPGAYEQYF. The CDR3 nucleotides read TGTGCCAGCAGCTTAGGTCCGGGGGCCTACGAGCAGTACTTC.

This chain joins TRBV9 and TRBJ2-4, with no clear D. Trimming cost V 4 bases and J 1 base, with 12 bases left between them. The CDR3 extends over 15 amino acids. Germline V gene sequence: CDR1 SGDLS, CDR2 YYNGEE. The CDR3 sequence is CASSPEYGAKNIQYF. In nucleotides, the CDR3 is TGTGCCAGCAGCCCGGAATACGGGGCCAAAAACATTCAGTACTTC.

The chain uses TRBV19 and TRBJ2-6; perhaps TRBD2 as D (6 bases). The CDR3 has 17 amino acids. The germline V gene encodes CDR1 LNHDA and CDR2 SQIVND (reference sequence). Trimming took off 4 bases at V and 0 bases at J, with 13 bases between the two ends. Here the CDR3 reads CASSTPGEYSGANVLTF. As DNA, the CDR3 is TGTGCCAGTAGTACTCCGGGGGAGTACTCTGGGGCCAACGTCCTGACTTTC.

The V gene is TRBV28, the J gene TRBJ1-4; D is unclear. The V gene's germline CDR1 is MDHEN and CDR2 SYDVKM. The CDR3 loop spans 16 amino acids. The V end lost 7 bases, the J end lost 2 bases, and 17 bases lay between the germline ends. This CDR3 is CASIARTATTNEKLFF. DNA for the CDR3: TGTGCCAGCATCGCCCGCACGGCAACCACTAATGAAAAACTGTTTTTT.

J is TRBJ2-1 and V is TRBV30; D unresolved. CDR1 and CDR2 (germline): GTSNPN, SVGIG (reference sequence). Trimming stripped 2 bases from V and 8 bases from J, with 13 bases between. This CDR3 comprises 13 residues. CDR3 sequence reads: CAWSSVFEDEQFF. CDR3 bases: TGTGCCTGGAGTAGTGTTTTTGAGGATGAGCAGTTCTTC.

This rearrangement joins TRBV19 to TRBJ1-5; 9 bases are shared with TRBD1. V lost 8 bases, J lost 5 bases, and 7 bases stayed unmatched. The CDR3 is 14 amino acids. Per the germline V gene, CDR1 is LNHDA and CDR2 is SQIVND (reference sequence). Here the CDR3 DNA reads TGTGCCAGTTCCACAGGGGGCTCCTATCAGCCCCAGCATTTT. This codes for CASSTGGSYQPQHF.

In this sample, this clone turned up once. The rearrangement joins TRBV7-9 to TRBJ2-7, with TRBD1 identical over 7 bases. Per germline, CDR1 SEHNR and CDR2 FQNEAQ (reference sequence). V shed 2 bases and J 3 bases; nucleotides not matched to a gene: 7. The CDR3 is made up of 15 amino acids. Here the CDR3 reads CASSLTRGQDYEQYF. CDR3 DNA: TGTGCCAGCAGCTTAACCCGAGGACAGGACTACGAGCAGTACTTC.

This chain links TRBV6-6 with TRBJ2-2; 9 positions agree with TRBD1. The germline V gene encodes CDR1 MNHNY and CDR2 SVGAGI (reference sequence). The junction had 3 bases not matched to a gene; V was cut back by 3 bases and J by 1 base. The CDR3 is 16 residues long. CDR3 in amino acids: CASSYGTGKNTGELFF. The CDR3 DNA sequence: TGTGCCAGCAGTTATGGGACAGGGAAGAACACCGGGGAGCTGTTTTTT.

The rearrangement joins TRBV2 to TRBJ2-2; TRBD1 aligns across 9 bases. Germline lookup yields CDR1 SNHLY and CDR2 FYNNEI. The V gene end was trimmed by 7 bases and the J gene end by 5 bases; junction bases not matched to a gene: 11. The CDR3 totals 16 residues. The CDR3 nucleotides read TGTGCCAGCAAACCGTCGACAGGGGGAATAACCGGGGAGCTGTTTTTT. This codes for CASKPSTGGITGELFF.

V gene TRBV27 combines with J gene TRBJ2-7, with D unresolved. The CDR3 consists of 15 residues. The germline CDR1 and CDR2 sequences are MNHEY and SMNVEV (reference sequence). Trimming shortened V by 2 bases and J by 0 bases, and 11 bases separated the two germline ends. CDR3 in DNA: TGTGCCAGCAGTTTAAAGCAGAGGAGCTCCTACGAGCAGTACTTC. Its protein is CASSLKQRSSYEQYF.

The chain carries TRBV7-9 and TRBJ2-3, with TRBD1 matching 7 bases. This CDR3 comprises 16 residues. Trimming took 3 bases from V and 4 from J; bases not matched to a gene: 10. CDR1 and CDR2 from the germline V gene are SEHNR and FQNEAQ (reference sequence). The CDR3: CASSLKTGKVADTQYF. In DNA, the CDR3 is TGTGCCAGCAGCTTGAAGACAGGGAAAGTTGCAGATACGCAGTATTTT.

The chain employs TRBV5-1 and TRBJ2-5; D possibly corresponds to TRBD2 (5 bases). The J call may not be correct, given that the DNA end is closer to TRBJ2-7. The CDR3 is made up of 15 amino acids. The germline CDR1 and CDR2 sequences are SGHRS and YFSETQ. CDR3 DNA sequence: TGCGCCAGCAGACAAGCCCGGGAAAGCTCCTACGAGCAGTACTTC. Its translation is CASRQARESSYEQYF.

This chain links TRBV27 with TRBJ2-7, with 9 bases aligning to TRBD1. The CDR3 has 14 amino acids. Germline V gene lookup returns CDR1 MNHEY and CDR2 SMNVEV (reference sequence). J gave up 5 bases and V 6 bases, and 8 bases lay outside the gene matches. CDR3 in amino acids: CASSFIQGADEQYF. The CDR3 DNA reads as TGTGCCAGCAGCTTTATACAGGGGGCAGACGAGCAGTACTTC.